This T cell receptor (beta chain) emerged from a study of T cell changes during pregnancy in multiple sclerosis. The CDR3 is 14 residues long. CDR1 and CDR2 (germline): ENHRY, SYGVKD. Trimming cost V 3 bases and J 3 bases; bases outside gene matches: 5. Assay used: immunoSEQ multiplex PCR; TCRdb lists only in-frame clones, some missing. The sample shows tens of thousands of clones, approximately 89% of them seen only once. V and J are TRBV10-3 and TRBJ2-7, with 7 bases aligning to TRBD1. The specimen was CD4+ T cells from peripheral blood mononuclear cells, collected in the second trimester of pregnancy. The TCR was taken from a female donor in good health, enrolled as a control in a pregnancy study. CDR3 amino acids: CAISEPGQIYEQYF. The CDR3, as DNA: TGTGCCATCAGTGAACCGGGACAGATCTACGAGCAGTACTTC.